This note documents a single T cell receptor (beta chain) sequence. No antigen is known for it. The record originates from a study of cytomegalovirus exposure and HLA in healthy donors. Findings and limits, study-wide: Follow-up analysis found HLA locus-dependent TCR association rates, highest for DRB1 and lowest for HLA-C. The authors later found HLA-associated TCR beta chains more clonally expanded than equally common others. The sole available immune exposure information was CMV serostatus. It is likely that the observed cluster of highly shared sequence variants was a sequencing artifact.

Germline trimming cut 4 bases from V and 2 bases from J; bases unmatched to any gene: 12. The V gene's germline CDR1 is SGHRS and CDR2 YFSETQ. The CDR3 has 19 amino acids. Primers: 60 Vbeta forward and 13 Jbeta reverse. Only in-frame clones appear in the TCRdb table, and some are missing; sequencing was by immunoSEQ multiplex PCR. Listed are some 150,000 clones; 2.2% falls within the top ten. This sequence was found in a woman in her late teens or twenties in good health and CMV-seronegative. The chain joins TRBV5-1 to TRBJ2-3, with 14 bases that match TRBD2. Sample: PBMCs. The CDR3 region has the DNA TGCGCCAGCAGCCTATACGGACTAGCGGGAGGAGGGGCCACAGATACGCAGTATTTT. Its protein product is CASSLYGLAGGGATDTQYF.